This T cell receptor beta chain was captured by sequencing in a study of blood T cell repertoires in COVID-19. Looking at the study overall: Acute and convalescent COVID-19 samples came from the United States, Italy and Spain.

This clone was picked up one time. Study processing details: Reference gene primer amplification in the assay estimated nucleated cell counts. Assay used: immunoSEQ multiplex PCR; TCRdb lists only in-frame clones, some missing. From that table come the V and J calls and clone size; the DNA was used to work out D and trimming. Among around 250,000 clones listed, around 83% were seen once. CDR3 size: 14 residues. V lost 8 bases and J 11 bases, leaving 24 bases between the germline ends. The germline CDR1 and CDR2 sequences are LNHNV and YYDKDF (reference sequence). This clonotype was obtained from a woman aged 40 to 55 who had recovered from COVID-19. This chain connects TRBV15 to TRBJ1-1; D not resolved. Sequencing used peripheral blood. The CDR3 is CATAKSRVPRGAFF. The CDR3 bases are TGTGCCACCGCTAAATCTAGGGTACCGCGCGGGGCTTTCTTT.